This entry lists 19 T cell receptor beta chains sequenced from one sample in a study of T cell changes during pregnancy in multiple sclerosis. Using immunoSEQ multiplex PCR, the repertoire was profiled, and TCRdb retains in-frame clones only, with some absent. Here the sample spans roughly 93,000 clones, roughly 92% being singletons. Specimen: peripheral blood, collected after pregnancy. All receptors come from a female donor with multiple sclerosis, enrolled in a pregnancy study.

The rearrangement links TRBV7-9 to TRBJ1-5; TRBD1 is a possible D gene (5 bases). Germline values: CDR1 SEHNR, CDR2 FQNEAQ (reference sequence). The V and J ends lost 1 base and 5 bases respectively, with 12 bases between them. The CDR3 is 15 residues long. The CDR3 nucleotides read TGTGCCAGCAGCTTAGTAGGCGGGGACGATCAGCCCCAGCATTTT. It specifies CASSLVGGDDQPQHF. The entire variable domain, with the rest obtained from reference TRBV7-9 and TRBJ1-5, is as follows: DTGVSQNPRHKITKRGQNVTFRCDPISEHNRLYWYRQTLGQGPEFLTYFQNEAQLEKSRLLSDRFSAERPKGSFSTLEIQRTEQGDSAMYLCASSLVGGDDQPQHFGDGTRLSIL.

This clone was seen only once. The V call is TRBV7-9, the J call TRBJ1-2; 10 bases align to TRBD1. Per the germline V gene, CDR1 is SEHNR and CDR2 is FQNEAQ (reference sequence). This CDR3 is built from 15 residues. V was pared by 0 bases and J by 7 bases, with 5 bases of the junction left unmatched. The CDR3, as DNA: TGTGCCAGCAGCTTAGCGGACAGGGGGACTCTTGGCTACACCTTC. It translates to CASSLADRGTLGYTF.

This clone was seen once. V usage is TRBV7-2 and J usage is TRBJ1-2; D possibly corresponds to TRBD1 (5 bases). The germline CDR1 and CDR2 sequences are SGHTA and FQGNSA. This CDR3 contains 11 residues. The V end lost 8 bases, the J end lost 8 bases, and 12 bases lay between the germline ends. CDR3 DNA: TGTGCCAGCGGCTCGGGGGGAGGCTACACCTTC. It encodes CASGSGGGYTF.

The chain employs TRBV19 and TRBJ1-4, with 7 bases aligning to TRBD1. Per germline, CDR1 LNHDA and CDR2 SQIVND (reference sequence). V gave up 3 bases and J gave up 7 bases; unmatched junction bases: 5. This CDR3 has 14 residues. The CDR3 sequence is CASSMGQSLEKLFF. The CDR3 DNA follows: TGTGCCAGTAGTATGGGACAGTCCCTTGAAAAACTGTTTTTT.

The chain has TRBV5-1 and TRBJ1-1; 7 positions agree with TRBD1. Germline lookup yields CDR1 SGHRS and CDR2 YFSETQ. J lost 3 bases, V lost 4 bases, and 6 bases had no gene match. The CDR3 extends over 14 amino acids. The CDR3 nucleotides read TGCGCCAGCAGCGTAGGACAGGTCGACACTGAAGCTTTCTTT. Amino acids: CASSVGQVDTEAFF. Variable domain in full (rest from reference TRBV5-1 and TRBJ1-1): KAGVTQTPRYLIKTRGQQVTLSCSPISGHRSVSWYQQTPGQGLQFLFEYFSETQRNKGNFPGRFSGRQFSNSRSEMNVSTLELGDSALYLCASSVGQVDTEAFFGQGTRLTVV.

This clone was seen just once. This chain joins TRBV6-4 and TRBJ2-1, with D unclear. CDR3 length: 15 residues. Germline V gives CDR1 MRHNA, CDR2 SNTAGT. Trimming pared 4 bases from V and 2 bases from J, leaving 12 bases between. This CDR3 is CASSAGILTYNEQFF. In nucleotides, the CDR3 is TGTGCCAGCAGTGCAGGCATCCTGACCTACAATGAGCAGTTCTTC.

V usage is TRBV2 and J usage is TRBJ1-1, with 7 bases matching TRBD1. Germline V gives CDR1 SNHLY, CDR2 FYNNEI. CDR3 size: 14 residues. V was clipped by 7 bases and J by 1 base; unmatched bases: 6. The CDR3 loop reads CASKMRTGNTEAFF. In DNA form, the CDR3 reads TGTGCCAGCAAGATGAGGACAGGGAACACTGAAGCTTTCTTT.

The J gene is TRBJ1-2, the V gene TRBV13; D is unresolved. This CDR3 is built from 12 residues. Trimming shortened V by 1 base and J by 2 bases, and 2 bases separated the two germline ends. Germline V lookup: CDR1 PRHDT, CDR2 FYEKMQ (reference sequence). CDR3 nucleotide sequence: TGTGCCAGCAGCTTAGTAAACTATGGCTACACCTTC. Translation gives CASSLVNYGYTF.

The genes are TRBV5-6 and TRBJ2-1, with D tentatively TRBD2 (6 bases). Germline-derived CDR1 and CDR2 are SGHDT and YYEEEE. The CDR3 runs 13 residues. The V end lost 3 bases, the J end lost 4 bases, and 8 bases lay between the germline ends. The CDR3 DNA sequence: TGTGCCAGCAGCTGGGGGACTTACAATGAGCAGTTCTTC. Protein product: CASSWGTYNEQFF. Full variable domain (remainder filled in from reference TRBV5-6 and TRBJ2-1): DAGVTQSPTHLIKTRGQQVTLRCSPKSGHDTVSWYQQALGQGPQFIFQYYEEEERQRGNFPDRFSGHQFPNYSSELNVNALLLGDSALYLCASSWGTYNEQFFGPGTRLTVL.

This rearrangement joins TRBV29-1 to TRBJ1-5, with a tentative D call TRBD1 (6 bases). This CDR3 has 13 residues. Germline lookup yields CDR1 SQVTM and CDR2 ANQGSEA. The germline V and J ends were trimmed by 3 bases and 4 bases, with 10 bases remaining between them. CDR3 in amino acids: CSVETGTNQPQHF. The CDR3 DNA follows: TGCAGCGTTGAGACGGGGACAAATCAGCCCCAGCATTTT.

The chain links TRBV6-5 to TRBJ2-2, with D hard to call. The CDR3 is 16 residues long. The germline V gene encodes CDR1 MNHEY and CDR2 SVGAGI. The germline V and J ends were trimmed by 2 bases and 1 base, with 11 bases remaining between them. In nucleotides, the CDR3 is TGTGCCAGCAGTTACGGCCTACTAAGGAACACCGGGGAGCTGTTTTTT. Translated, it gives CASSYGLLRNTGELFF.

This clone has ten or more counts. The chain uses TRBV5-1 and TRBJ2-6, with 12 bases aligning to TRBD2. Trimming cost V 6 bases and J 2 bases; bases outside gene matches: 6. Per the germline V gene, CDR1 is SGHRS and CDR2 is YFSETQ. This CDR3 has 17 residues. CDR3 in DNA: TGCGCCAGCACCCGACTAGCGGGAGAGGCTGGGGCCAACGTCCTGACTTTC. The encoded protein is CASTRLAGEAGANVLTF.

This chain joins TRBV6-1 and TRBJ1-5; no definite D call. Germline lookup yields CDR1 MNHNS and CDR2 SASEGT. There are 14 residues in the CDR3. Trimming shortened V by 0 bases and J by 7 bases, and 10 bases separated the two germline ends. CDR3 sequence reads: CASSEAGSGQPQHF. The DNA for the CDR3 is TGTGCCAGCAGTGAAGCAGGGTCGGGACAGCCCCAGCATTTT.

The chain combines TRBV9 with TRBJ2-2; possibly TRBD1 for D (5 bases). The CDR3 consists of 15 residues. Trimming pared 2 bases from V and 5 bases from J, leaving 13 bases between. Per germline, CDR1 SGDLS and CDR2 YYNGEE. Written as DNA, the CDR3 is TGTGCCAGCAGCGTCGTGCCAGGGTCAACCGGGGAGCTGTTTTTT. It is translated as CASSVVPGSTGELFF. Full variable domain (rest looked up from reference TRBV9 and TRBJ2-2): DSGVTQTPKHLITATGQRVTLRCSPRSGDLSVYWYQQSLDQGLQFLIQYYNGEERAKGNILERFSAQQFPDLHSELNLSSLELGDSALYFCASSVVPGSTGELFFGEGSRLTVL.

The chain recombines TRBV6-6 with TRBJ1-2; possible D gene TRBD1, 6 bases. The germline gives CDR1 MNHNY, CDR2 SVGAGI (reference sequence). V lost 7 bases to trimming and J lost 3 bases, with 15 bases between them. This CDR3 is 14 amino acids long. Here the CDR3 reads CASTGARGDYGYTF. CDR3 coding DNA: TGTGCCAGCACAGGGGCCCGAGGGGACTATGGCTACACCTTC.

This rearrangement joins TRBV7-3 to TRBJ1-1; a weak D match, TRBD1 (6 bases). V gave up 2 bases and J gave up 4 bases, with 14 bases separating them. Germline-derived CDR1 and CDR2 are SGHTA and FQGTGA. The CDR3 runs 15 residues. The DNA for the CDR3 is TGTGCCAGCAGCTTAGTCGGGGGCGGGGGCACTGAAGCTTTCTTT. Translated: CASSLVGGGGTEAFF.

The J gene is TRBJ1-2, the V gene TRBV6-1; D is possibly TRBD1 (6 bases). Trimming pared 3 bases from V and 8 bases from J, leaving 16 bases between. Germline V lookup: CDR1 MNHNS, CDR2 SASEGT. This CDR3 has 14 amino acids. The CDR3 loop reads CASSEFRTVRGYTF. CDR3 nucleotide sequence: TGTGCCAGCAGTGAGTTCAGGACAGTCAGGGGCTACACCTTC.

V and J are TRBV12-5 and TRBJ2-2, with 7 bases matching TRBD1. Germline lookup yields CDR1 LGHNT and CDR2 FRNRAP. V shed 4 bases and J 0 bases; nucleotides not matched to a gene: 2. The CDR3 spans 15 residues. The CDR3 protein is CASGWDSPNTGELFF. CDR3 DNA: TGTGCTAGTGGTTGGGACAGTCCGAACACCGGGGAGCTGTTTTTT. Using reference TRBV12-5 and TRBJ2-2 for the parts outside the CDR3, the full variable domain is DARVTQTPRHKVTEMGQEVTMRCQPILGHNTVFWYRQTMMQGLELLAYFRNRAPLDDSGMPKDRFSAEMPDATLATLKIQPSEPRDSAVYFCASGWDSPNTGELFFGEGSRLTVL.

This chain joins TRBV7-9 and TRBJ2-7; TRBD2 is a possible D gene (5 bases). The V and J ends lost 5 bases and 6 bases respectively, with 11 bases between them. Germline CDR1 reads SEHNR; CDR2 reads FQNEAQ (reference sequence). CDR3 length: 12 amino acids. The CDR3 protein is CASSARTFEQYF. In DNA form, the CDR3 reads TGTGCCAGCAGCGCCCGGACTTTCGAGCAGTACTTC.